The 16 T cell receptor beta chains below all came from one sample that was sequenced in a study of T cell responses to AZD1222 COVID-19 vaccine. The repertoire was sequenced with immunoSEQ multiplex PCR; TCRdb's copy has only in-frame clones and lacks some. Of around 140,000 clones in the sample, more than 80% were seen once. The sample was peripheral blood, taken on day 0 of AZD1222 vaccination. The receptors originated from an adult in good health.

This clone was observed a single time. This chain joins TRBV19 and TRBJ1-1; 8 bases map to TRBD1. V shed 0 bases, J shed 0 bases, and the junction held 3 bases outside the gene matches. The CDR3 is 16 amino acids. Germline-derived CDR1 and CDR2 are LNHDA and SQIVND (reference sequence). CDR3 nucleotide sequence: TGTGCCAGTAGTATAGAGGGGACAGGTCTGAACACTGAAGCTTTCTTT. It codes for CASSIEGTGLNTEAFF.

This clone was detected a few times. The chain combines TRBV5-1 with TRBJ1-6, with D maybe TRBD1 (5 bases). Per germline, CDR1 SGHRS and CDR2 YFSETQ. The V and J ends lost 0 bases and 7 bases respectively, with 11 bases between them. The CDR3 is made up of 15 amino acids. Here the CDR3 reads CASSLGDAGNSPLHF. CDR3 DNA sequence: TGCGCCAGCAGCTTGGGGGACGCGGGCAATTCACCCCTCCACTTT.

This sequence joins TRBV2 and TRBJ2-3; 7 bases map to TRBD1. This CDR3 comprises 12 residues. Germline V CDR1 and CDR2: SNHLY, FYNNEI. The V and J ends lost 6 bases and 6 bases, in that order; junction bases with no gene match: 3. The CDR3 region is CASSRGWDTQYF. The DNA of the CDR3 is TGTGCCAGCAGCAGGGGGTGGGATACGCAGTATTTT.

The chain employs TRBV27 and TRBJ2-1; D might be TRBD2 (7 bases). Per germline, CDR1 MNHEY and CDR2 SMNVEV (reference sequence). The CDR3 contains 15 residues. Trimming took off 2 bases at V and 4 bases at J, with 12 bases between the two ends. The CDR3: CASSLRGGRYNEQFF. The CDR3 bases are TGTGCCAGCAGTTTAAGGGGGGGGCGTTACAATGAGCAGTTCTTC.

The rearrangement joins TRBV7-7 to TRBJ2-1; D may be TRBD1 or TRBD2 (5 bases each). Germline assignment: CDR1 SSHAT and CDR2 FNYEAQ (reference sequence). This CDR3 has 12 amino acids. CDR3 in DNA: TGTGCTAGCTGGGACCTTTTCAATGAGCAGTTCTTC. Amino acids: CASWDLFNEQFF.

The chain employs TRBV6-5 and TRBJ2-7; tentatively, D is TRBD1 (5 bases). The V gene's germline CDR1 is MNHEY and CDR2 SVGAGI. The V end was cut by 2 bases, the J end by 2 bases, with 7 bases between. The CDR3 consists of 13 residues. DNA of the CDR3: TGTGCCAGCAGTTACGGACAAACCTACGAGCAGTACTTC. The encoded protein is CASSYGQTYEQYF.

The chain links TRBV28 to TRBJ2-1; D is ambiguous. There are 10 residues in the CDR3. Germline V lookup: CDR1 MDHEN, CDR2 SYDVKM. V lost 1 base and J 8 bases, leaving 0 bases between the germline ends. CDR3 DNA sequence: TGTGCCAGCAGTTTATATGAGCAGTTCTTC. Protein: CASSLYEQFF.

This chain uses TRBV24-1 with TRBJ2-2; 7 bases line up with TRBD1. This CDR3 has 16 amino acids. Germline-derived CDR1 and CDR2 are KGHDR and SFDVKD. V shed 3 bases and J 2 bases; nucleotides not matched to a gene: 5. The CDR3 sequence is CATSDPRTGNTGELFF. CDR3 in DNA: TGTGCCACCAGTGATCCGCGGACAGGTAACACCGGGGAGCTGTTTTTT.

The V call is TRBV6-5, the J call TRBJ1-4; D perhaps matches TRBD1 (6 bases). Germline loops: CDR1 MNHEY, CDR2 SVGAGI. The CDR3 loop spans 14 amino acids. V lost 6 bases and J 7 bases, leaving 15 bases between the germline ends. The CDR3 here is CASRMGGRIEKLFF. Written as DNA, the CDR3 is TGTGCCAGCAGGATGGGGGGGCGCATTGAAAAACTGTTTTTT.

The gene calls are TRBV10-1 and TRBJ1-2; perhaps TRBD1 as D (6 bases). The V and J ends lost 0 bases and 8 bases respectively, with 13 bases between them. Germline lookup yields CDR1 WNHNN and CDR2 SYGVQD (reference sequence). This CDR3 has 14 amino acids. The CDR3 region has the DNA TGCGCCAGCAGTGAGTCGCCGGCAGGGGTCGGCTACACCTTC. Translation gives CASSESPAGVGYTF.

CDR3 amino acids: CASSLGLAGAYEQYF. In nucleotides, the CDR3 is TGTGCCAGCAGCCTTGGACTAGCGGGAGCCTACGAGCAGTACTTC. This chain links TRBV5-5 with TRBJ2-7; 13 nucleotides align to TRBD2. The CDR3 has 15 residues. From germline, CDR1 is SGHKS and CDR2 YYEKEE (reference sequence). The V segment lost 4 bases and the J segment 2 bases; nucleotides outside the gene matches: 3.

V usage is TRBV19 and J usage is TRBJ2-7, with 7 bases identical to TRBD2. Germline trimming cut 3 bases from V and 2 bases from J; bases unmatched to any gene: 4. The CDR3 length is 14 residues. Germline V gives CDR1 LNHDA, CDR2 SQIVND (reference sequence). CDR3 protein: CASSISRGAYEQYF. CDR3 DNA: TGTGCCAGTAGTATTTCACGGGGGGCCTACGAGCAGTACTTC.

This chain links TRBV28 with TRBJ1-2; D unclear. In germline, CDR1 is MDHEN, CDR2 SYDVKM. V lost 6 bases and J lost 8, with 19 bases in between. This CDR3 is 14 amino acids long. The CDR3 DNA reads as TGTGCCAGCAGGCCTCCCCAGGTCTCCTACGGCTACACCTTC. Its translation: CASRPPQVSYGYTF.

The chain couples TRBV13 to TRBJ1-1; 8 nucleotides line up with TRBD1. The CDR3 runs to 12 residues. Trimming cost V 5 bases and J 8 bases; bases outside gene matches: 4. Germline CDR1 reads PRHDT; CDR2 reads FYEKMQ (reference sequence). CDR3 bases: TGTGCCAGCAGCCAGGGGGCAGGGGAAGCTTTCTTT. Its translation: CASSQGAGEAFF. Variable domain in full (rest from reference TRBV13 and TRBJ1-1): AAGVIQSPRHLIKEKRETATLKCYPIPRHDTVYWYQQGPGQDPQFLISFYEKMQSDKGSIPDRFSAQQFSDYHSELNMSSLELGDSALYFCASSQGAGEAFFGQGTRLTVV.

This rearrangement joins TRBV7-3 to TRBJ1-1, with D unclear. This CDR3 comprises 13 residues. Germline V gene data show CDR1 as SGHTA and CDR2 as FQGTGA. V dropped 3 bases and J dropped 0 bases, with 5 bases sitting between them. The CDR3 here is CASSFDMNTEAFF. The CDR3 bases are TGTGCCAGCAGCTTTGACATGAACACTGAAGCTTTCTTT.

The rearrangement uses TRBV5-4 and TRBJ1-1; 10 bases fit TRBD1. The CDR3 sequence is 12 residues long. Germline assignment: CDR1 SGHNT and CDR2 YYREEE (reference sequence). V shed 1 base, J shed 13 bases, and the junction held 4 bases outside the gene matches. The CDR3 reads CASSLKGQGSFF. The CDR3 nucleotides are TGTGCCAGCAGCTTGAAGGGACAGGGGAGTTTCTTT.